These 27 T cell receptor beta chains came from one sample sequenced in a study of blood T cell repertoires in COVID-19. Assay: immunoSEQ multiplex PCR; the TCRdb copy retains only in-frame clones and omits some. This table has 140,000 to 150,000 clones, roughly 87% appearing once. Specimen: PBMCs or T cells enriched from blood (not recorded which). These receptors originate from a middle-aged woman who had been exposed to COVID-19.

The J gene is TRBJ2-7, the V gene TRBV29-1; 11 bases map to TRBD1. The length of the CDR3 is 13 residues. V lost 3 bases to trimming and J lost 7 bases; unmatched junction nucleotides: 5. Per the germline V gene, CDR1 is SQVTM and CDR2 is ANQGSEA. The DNA for the CDR3 is TGCAGCGTTGAGGGGACAGGGGGTTTTGAGCAGTACTTC. Residues: CSVEGTGGFEQYF.

This clone was seen only a few times. V is TRBV7-2 and J is TRBJ1-5; D is possibly TRBD1 (6 bases). The CDR3 loop spans 16 amino acids. Germline CDR1 and CDR2: SGHTA and FQGNSA. Trimming removed 4 bases from V and 7 bases from J, with 20 bases in between. The CDR3 reads CASSSTSGVQGQPQHF. The CDR3 coding sequence is TGTGCCAGCAGCTCCACCTCAGGGGTCCAAGGCCAGCCCCAGCATTTT. The full variable domain, completed using reference TRBV7-2 and TRBJ1-5, is GAGVSQSPSNKVTEKGKDVELRCDPISGHTALYWYRQSLGQGLEFLIYFQGNSAPDKSGLPSDRFSAERTGGSVSTLTIQRTQQEDSAVYLCASSSTSGVQGQPQHFGDGTRLSIL.

J is TRBJ1-1 and V is TRBV7-2; tentatively, D is TRBD1 (5 bases). Trimming shortened V by 8 bases and J by 4 bases, and 14 bases separated the two germline ends. CDR3 length: 13 residues. CDR1 is SGHTA, CDR2 FQGNSA, per germline. The DNA of the CDR3 is TGTGCCAGCTCCAGGGATAGGGGCACTGAAGCTTTCTTT. Encoded protein: CASSRDRGTEAFF.

V usage is TRBV7-9 and J usage is TRBJ2-5; tentatively, D is TRBD2 (5 bases). Trimming removed 5 bases from V and 3 bases from J, with 10 bases in between. Germline V gives CDR1 SEHNR, CDR2 FQNEAQ (reference sequence). The CDR3 covers 13 residues. CDR3 protein: CASSRAEKETQYF. The CDR3 nucleotides are TGTGCCAGCAGCCGAGCGGAGAAAGAGACCCAGTACTTC.

The chain combines TRBV5-5 with TRBJ2-3; maybe TRBD1 (6 bases). The CDR3 consists of 19 residues. Germline lookup yields CDR1 SGHKS and CDR2 YYEKEE (reference sequence). Trimming removed 0 bases from V and 0 bases from J, with 20 bases in between. DNA for the CDR3: TGTGCCAGCAGCTTGGGTATGGCAGGGGAAATTCAAAGCACAGATACGCAGTATTTT. Its translation is CASSLGMAGEIQSTDTQYF.

The V call is TRBV10-3, the J call TRBJ1-3; 9 positions agree with TRBD1. In germline, CDR1 is ENHRY, CDR2 SYGVKD. The CDR3 is 17 residues long. V trimming: 3 bases; J trimming: 2 bases; junction bases outside the gene matches: 8. The CDR3 DNA sequence: TGTGCCATCAGTGATGGGGACAGGGACGGAGCTGGAAACACCATATATTTT. Translating gives CAISDGDRDGAGNTIYF.

The chain couples TRBV5-1 to TRBJ1-1; D is possibly TRBD1 (6 bases). Per germline, CDR1 SGHRS and CDR2 YFSETQ. This CDR3 has 14 amino acids. V was cut by 0 bases and J by 5 bases, with 11 bases left in between. The CDR3 DNA follows: TGCGCCAGCAGCTTGGGCGGGGGCAGGACTGAAGCTTTCTTT. As protein: CASSLGGGRTEAFF.

The rearrangement joins TRBV29-1 to TRBJ2-7, with a possible D match to TRBD1 (6 bases). The V end was cut by 4 bases, the J end by 0 bases, with 16 bases between. The CDR3 extends over 15 amino acids. The germline gives CDR1 SQVTM, CDR2 ANQGSEA. CDR3 DNA sequence: TGCAGCGTTGTAATCGACAGGAGGAGCTCCTACGAGCAGTACTTC. Its translation is CSVVIDRRSSYEQYF.

This clone came up once. The chain is built from TRBV28 and TRBJ2-1; TRBD2 matches at 11 bases. The CDR3 sequence is 16 residues long. Germline assignment: CDR1 MDHEN and CDR2 SYDVKM. V lost 6 bases and J lost 0; bases outside the gene matches: 4. The CDR3 region is CASRLAGGSSYNEQFF. Here the CDR3 DNA reads TGTGCCAGCAGGCTAGCGGGGGGAAGCTCCTACAATGAGCAGTTCTTC.

The CDR3 nucleotides are TGTGCCAGCAGCTCCTATGGGTACTCGGGGGAGACCCAGTACTTC. Translation: CASSSYGYSGETQYF. The J gene is TRBJ2-5, the V gene TRBV7-6; TRBD2 might be the D (5 bases). The CDR3 consists of 15 residues. CDR1 and CDR2 from the germline V gene are SGHVS and FNYEAQ. Trimming pared 4 bases from V and 5 bases from J, leaving 17 bases between.

The chain carries TRBV5-1 and TRBJ2-1; D is unclear. The CDR3 is 13 residues long. In germline, CDR1 is SGHRS, CDR2 YFSETQ. The V and J ends lost 0 bases and 9 bases respectively, with 10 bases between them. The CDR3 here is CASSLGLAGEQFF. CDR3 in DNA: TGCGCCAGCAGCTTGGGACTGGCTGGTGAGCAGTTCTTC.

This sequence joins TRBV2 and TRBJ2-6; D is uncertain. The CDR3 spans 16 residues. V was trimmed by 1 base and J by 0 bases, leaving 7 bases between them. CDR1 and CDR2 (germline): SNHLY, FYNNEI. The CDR3 bases are TGTGCCAGCAGTGAAGTCCCAGACTCTGGGGCCAACGTCCTGACTTTC. Translated, it gives CASSEVPDSGANVLTF.

This chain connects TRBV7-9 to TRBJ2-3; D gene unclear. Trimming cost V 1 base and J 0 bases, with 8 bases left between them. Germline V gene sequence: CDR1 SEHNR, CDR2 FQNEAQ (reference sequence). The CDR3 loop spans 15 amino acids. The CDR3 sequence is CASSLGSTSTDTQYF. The CDR3 DNA sequence: TGTGCCAGCAGCTTAGGGTCCACTAGCACAGATACGCAGTATTTT.

V gene TRBV12-3 or TRBV12-4 combines with J gene TRBJ1-5; the D is unclear. With 3 bases removed from V and 6 bases from J, the gap between germline ends came to 6 bases. The CDR3 covers 12 residues. DNA for the CDR3: TGTGCCAGCAGTTTGCGATCTCAGCCCCAGCATTTT. Its translation is CASSLRSQPQHF.

This chain uses TRBV27 with TRBJ2-7; TRBD2 is a possible D gene (6 bases). The CDR3 runs 15 residues. The V end lost 5 bases, the J end lost 4 bases, and 18 bases lay between the germline ends. The germline V gene encodes CDR1 MNHEY and CDR2 SMNVEV (reference sequence). CDR3 sequence reads: CASSQRGGGGYEQYF. DNA for the CDR3: TGTGCCAGCAGTCAAAGGGGAGGCGGTGGGTACGAGCAGTACTTC.

The CDR3 nucleotides are TGTGCCAGTAGCTGGGACACCTACTCTGGAAACACCATATATTTT. Translation: CASSWDTYSGNTIYF. This rearrangement joins TRBV19 to TRBJ1-3; the D gene is possibly TRBD1 (6 bases). With 6 bases removed from V and 0 bases from J, the gap between germline ends came to 12 bases. Germline assignment: CDR1 LNHDA and CDR2 SQIVND (reference sequence). The CDR3 is made up of 15 amino acids. The entire variable domain, with the rest obtained from reference TRBV19 and TRBJ1-3, is as follows: DGGITQSPKYLFRKEGQNVTLSCEQNLNHDAMYWYRQDPGQGLRLIYYSQIVNDFQKGDIAEGYSVSREKKESFPLTVTSAQKNPTAFYLCASSWDTYSGNTIYFGEGSWLTVV.

The genes are TRBV18 and TRBJ1-1, with unresolved D. The V end lost 2 bases, the J end lost 2 bases, and 12 bases lay between the germline ends. The CDR3 is 15 amino acids. The germline V gene encodes CDR1 KGHSH and CDR2 LQKENI. DNA for the CDR3: TGTGCCAGCTCACCAAAAGTGGGCTTAAACACTGAAGCTTTCTTT. It codes for CASSPKVGLNTEAFF.

This clone showed up just once. DNA of the CDR3: TGTGCCAGCACCTCAGGGGGAGGGATCGATGAGCAGTTCTTC. It specifies CASTSGGGIDEQFF. V usage is TRBV13 and J usage is TRBJ2-1; D could derive from TRBD1 or TRBD2 (7 bases each). In germline, CDR1 is PRHDT, CDR2 FYEKMQ (reference sequence). V lost 7 bases to trimming and J lost 8 bases, with 18 bases between them. CDR3 length: 14 amino acids.

The chain carries TRBV6-5 and TRBJ1-2; 7 bases map to TRBD1. The CDR3 is 12 residues long. CDR1 and CDR2 (germline): MNHEY, SVGAGI. V was clipped by 5 bases and J by 10 bases; unmatched bases: 7. CDR3 sequence: CASSPRTGYYTF. The CDR3 coding sequence is TGTGCCAGCAGTCCGAGGACAGGATACTACACCTTC.

The chain links TRBV5-1 to TRBJ1-4, with TRBD1 identical over 8 bases. Trimming cost V 0 bases and J 3 bases; bases outside gene matches: 7. CDR3 size: 17 residues. The germline V gene has CDR1 SGHRS and CDR2 YFSETQ. DNA of the CDR3: TGCGCCAGCAGCTTGGGCCCCCAGGGGGCAGCTAATGAAAAACTGTTTTTT. It is translated as CASSLGPQGAANEKLFF.

The chain couples TRBV4-2 to TRBJ1-3; D might be TRBD1 (5 bases). This CDR3 is built from 17 residues. Trimming pared 0 bases from V and 0 bases from J, leaving 12 bases between. Germline CDR1 is LGHNA and CDR2 is YNFKEQ. The CDR3 nucleotides read TGTGCCAGCAGCCAAGATTTCGGGGGAGTCTCTGGAAACACCATATATTTT. It is translated as CASSQDFGGVSGNTIYF.

The chain recombines TRBV5-6 with TRBJ1-2; D is possibly TRBD1 (6 bases). With 4 bases removed from V and 4 bases from J, the gap between germline ends came to 11 bases. This CDR3 has 13 residues. CDR1 and CDR2 (germline): SGHDT, YYEEEE. CDR3 residues: CASSVRGSYGYTF. The CDR3 DNA sequence: TGTGCCAGCAGCGTCAGGGGAAGCTATGGCTACACCTTC.

The chain carries TRBV7-2 and TRBJ1-1; D perhaps matches TRBD1 (6 bases). There are 18 residues in the CDR3. The germline V gene encodes CDR1 SGHTA and CDR2 FQGNSA. V was cut by 4 bases and J by 0 bases, with 21 bases left in between. The CDR3 region is CASSSAPPGHTMNTEAFF. Here the CDR3 DNA reads TGTGCCAGCAGCTCGGCGCCCCCGGGACACACCATGAACACTGAAGCTTTCTTT.

The V and J genes are TRBV11-2 and TRBJ2-5; 10 nucleotides match TRBD2. The CDR3 extends over 13 amino acids. Germline V gene data show CDR1 as SGHAT and CDR2 as FQNNGV. The V gene end was trimmed by 6 bases and the J gene end by 4 bases; junction bases not matched to a gene: 2. CDR3 sequence reads: CASSTSGAETQYF. The CDR3 nucleotides read TGTGCCAGCAGTACTAGCGGGGCAGAGACCCAGTACTTC.

The rearrangement uses TRBV5-1 and TRBJ2-3, with TRBD2 identical over 9 bases. Trimming cost V 7 bases and J 2 bases; bases outside gene matches: 11. This CDR3 comprises 16 residues. Germline CDR1 and CDR2: SGHRS and YFSETQ. Here the CDR3 reads CASSLGASGITDTQYF. CDR3 DNA sequence: TGCGCCAGCTCCCTGGGTGCTAGCGGGATCACAGATACGCAGTATTTT.

DNA of the CDR3: TGTGCCAGCAGCTTAAAAAAACTGATACTACAGGGTCACACTGAAGCTTTCTTT. It specifies CASSLKKLILQGHTEAFF. The chain couples TRBV12-1 to TRBJ1-1; the listed D gene, TRBD1, was not tested against the DNA. TRBV12-1 is listed as a pseudogene. The length of the CDR3 is 18 residues.

The rearrangement links TRBV11-2 to TRBJ2-1; the match to TRBD2 covers 9 bases. Germline V CDR1 and CDR2: SGHAT, FQNNGV. CDR3 length equals 19 residues. The V gene end was trimmed by 3 bases and the J gene end by 6 bases; junction bases not matched to a gene: 18. This chain's CDR3 is CASSFGRGGASGRTNEQFF. For the CDR3, the DNA is TGTGCCAGCAGCTTTGGTCGCGGGGGGGCTTCGGGGCGAACCAATGAGCAGTTCTTC.